The 24 T cell receptor beta chains reported below all come from one sample, sequenced in a study of blood T cell repertoires in COVID-19 (TCRdb year 2020). The library came from the immunoSEQ multiplex PCR assay. This is the immuneACCESS table as TCRdb keeps it, with only in-frame sequences that have V and J called. A part of the clones is gone; compared with another copy, unresolved V genes explain less than half, and the rest is unexplained. Across this sample there are some 270,000 clones, with roughly 89% seen only once. The ten largest clonotypes hold 1.7% of the sample. Sequenced input: PBMCs or T cells enriched from blood (not recorded which). These receptors were obtained from a woman aged 35 to 49 who had recovered from COVID-19.

The chain employs TRBV4-1 and TRBJ2-1; 9 nucleotides agree with TRBD2. Germline assignment: CDR1 MGHRA and CDR2 YSYEKL. V was clipped by 3 bases and J by 4 bases; unmatched bases: 7. This CDR3 comprises 16 residues. CDR3 residues: CASSHPGTSRYNEQFF. Here the CDR3 DNA reads TGCGCCAGCAGCCACCCCGGGACTAGCCGTTACAATGAGCAGTTCTTC.

This chain uses TRBV19 with TRBJ1-2, with 8 nucleotides matching TRBD1. Germline V gives CDR1 LNHDA, CDR2 SQIVND (reference sequence). There are 15 residues in the CDR3. V dropped 5 bases and J dropped 0; count of bases not matched to a gene: 5. The CDR3, as DNA: TGTGCCAGTAGTCTCTGGGACAGGACTAACTATGGCTACACCTTC. The encoded protein is CASSLWDRTNYGYTF.

V usage is TRBV5-4 and J usage is TRBJ1-1; 8 positions match TRBD1. Germline CDR1 is SGHNT and CDR2 is YYREEE (reference sequence). Trimming cost V 5 bases and J 0 bases; bases outside gene matches: 9. The CDR3 spans 16 residues. This CDR3 reads CASRQGGAQMNTEAFF. The CDR3 region has the DNA TGTGCCAGCAGACAGGGGGGCGCCCAAATGAACACTGAAGCTTTCTTT. The full variable domain, rest sourced from reference TRBV5-4 and TRBJ1-1, is ETGVTQSPTHLIKTRGQQVTLRCSSQSGHNTVSWYQQALGQGPQFIFQYYREEENGRGNFPPRFSGLQFPNYSSELNVNALELDDSALYLCASRQGGAQMNTEAFFGQGTRLTVV.

This clone was picked up a small number of times. This chain links TRBV6-6 with TRBJ1-3; 9 nucleotides align to TRBD1. The J segment lost 0 bases and the V segment lost 6 bases, leaving 18 bases of the junction unmatched. Germline CDR1 MNHNY, CDR2 SVGAGI (reference sequence). CDR3 length: 20 amino acids. CDR3 protein: CASSFKGQGTGTLSGNTIYF. Here the CDR3 DNA reads TGTGCCAGCAGCTTTAAGGGTCAAGGGACAGGGACCCTCTCTGGAAACACCATATATTTT.

V usage is TRBV4-1 and J usage is TRBJ2-2; a possible D gene is TRBD2 (7 bases). CDR3 length: 17 residues. Per the germline V gene, CDR1 is MGHRA and CDR2 is YSYEKL. The V end was cut by 0 bases, the J end by 4 bases, with 15 bases between. The CDR3 sequence: CASSQERGARSTGELFF. In nucleotides, the CDR3 is TGCGCCAGCAGCCAAGAACGGGGGGCGCGAAGCACCGGGGAGCTGTTTTTT.

This chain links TRBV20-1 with TRBJ2-7; a possible D gene is TRBD1 (5 bases). CDR3 length equals 11 residues. V lost 0 bases and J lost 9, with 9 bases in between. The germline gives CDR1 DFQATT, CDR2 SNEGSKA (reference sequence). The CDR3 DNA reads TGCAGTGCTAGAGAAGGGGCGGTGCAGTACTTC. It translates to CSAREGAVQYF.

The rearrangement uses TRBV20-1 and TRBJ1-1; perhaps TRBD1 as D (5 bases). The CDR3 runs 14 residues. V was trimmed by 3 bases and J by 1 base, leaving 12 bases between them. Germline V gene data show CDR1 as DFQATT and CDR2 as SNEGSKA (reference sequence). The CDR3 loop is CSASPLGGNTEAFF. The CDR3 DNA reads TGCAGTGCTAGTCCGCTGGGGGGGAACACTGAAGCTTTCTTT.

The chain has TRBV10-3 and TRBJ1-3; TRBD1 matches 9 bases. There are 13 residues in the CDR3. Germline-derived CDR1 and CDR2 are ENHRY and SYGVKD. Unmatched junction bases numbered 4, after V lost 8 bases and J lost 5 bases. CDR3 amino acids: CAISGQGRNTIYF. The CDR3 nucleotides read TGTGCCATCTCAGGACAGGGGAGAAACACCATATATTTT.

This clone was detected only once. Distinct nucleotide sequences in the sample also encode this CDR3. V gene TRBV7-9 combines with J gene TRBJ1-2, with TRBD1 matching 8 bases. The CDR3 consists of 13 residues. Trimming removed 3 bases from V and 8 bases from J; junction bases left unmatched: 5. Germline assignment: CDR1 SEHNR and CDR2 FQNEAQ (reference sequence). CDR3 bases: TGTGCCAGCAGCTTTGGACAGGGAGACGGCTACACCTTC. Protein product: CASSFGQGDGYTF.

The chain couples TRBV12-5 to TRBJ1-2, with a possible D match to TRBD1 (5 bases). Between the trimmed V and J ends, which lost 4 bases and 6 bases, there was a span of 15 bases. Germline V gene data show CDR1 as LGHNT and CDR2 as FRNRAP. This CDR3 spans 14 amino acids. CDR3 residues: CASGSPGRRHGYTF. The CDR3 nucleotides read TGTGCTAGTGGTTCCCCAGGGCGGCGCCATGGCTACACCTTC.

The CDR3 spells CASSLGTQETQYF. The DNA of the CDR3 is TGTGCCAGCAGTTTAGGGACACAAGAGACCCAGTACTTC. The rearrangement joins TRBV12-3 or TRBV12-4 to TRBJ2-5; TRBD1 might be the D (5 bases). V dropped 1 base and J dropped 2 bases, with 5 bases sitting between them. The CDR3 runs 13 residues.

To note about this clone: One junction end does not reproduce the germline sequence, and a read error may be involved. This chain uses TRBV7-7 with TRBJ2-3; TRBD2 is a possible D gene (5 bases). This CDR3 has 14 residues. Germline values: CDR1 SSHAT, CDR2 FNYEAQ (reference sequence). The CDR3 loop reads CASSLGAVPDTQYF. CDR3 nucleotides: TGTGCTAGCAGCTTGGGAGCAGTCCCAGATACGCAGTATTTT.

V is TRBV18 and J is TRBJ2-3; D gene ambiguous. V was trimmed by 5 bases and J by 2 bases, leaving 8 bases between them. Per the germline V gene, CDR1 is KGHSH and CDR2 is LQKENI. The CDR3 runs to 13 residues. The chain's CDR3 is CASSVLPTDTQYF. The CDR3 DNA is TGTGCCAGCTCAGTCCTTCCCACAGATACGCAGTATTTT.

The chain carries TRBV12-3 or TRBV12-4 and TRBJ2-7, with TRBD1 as a possible D gene (5 bases). With 7 bases removed from V and 4 bases from J, the gap between germline ends came to 11 bases. This CDR3 contains 12 residues. CDR3 loop: CASKGSKYEQYF. In nucleotides, the CDR3 is TGTGCCAGCAAGGGGTCAAAATACGAGCAGTACTTC.

The chain employs TRBV5-1 and TRBJ2-3, with D possibly being TRBD2 (5 bases). V lost 2 bases, J lost 2 bases, and 9 bases lay in between. Germline lookup yields CDR1 SGHRS and CDR2 YFSETQ. This CDR3 comprises 14 residues. The CDR3 region has the DNA TGCGCCAGCAGCTTAAGCGGATTCACAGATACGCAGTATTTT. It translates to CASSLSGFTDTQYF.

The chain is built from TRBV9 and TRBJ2-5, with D possibly matching TRBD2 (5 bases). With 3 bases removed from V and 1 base from J, the gap between germline ends came to 16 bases. This CDR3 region has 16 residues. The V gene's germline CDR1 is SGDLS and CDR2 YYNGEE. CDR3 residues: CASSATTRETQETQYF. CDR3 in DNA: TGTGCCAGCAGCGCAACTACGAGGGAGACCCAAGAGACCCAGTACTTC.

The chain uses TRBV3-1 (or the pseudogene TRBV3-2) and TRBJ2-2; 10 bases are a match to TRBD2. The germline V gene encodes CDR1 LGHDT and CDR2 YNNKEL (reference sequence). V dropped 1 base and J dropped 3; count of bases not matched to a gene: 5. The CDR3 is made up of 17 amino acids. CDR3 coding DNA: TGTGCCAGCAGCCAAGGCCTAGCGGGAGCGGACACCGGGGAGCTGTTTTTT. Encoded protein: CASSQGLAGADTGELFF.

V is TRBV5-6 and J is TRBJ1-6; tentative D call: TRBD1 (6 bases). Germline-derived CDR1 and CDR2 are SGHDT and YYEEEE. This CDR3 has 15 residues. V was shortened by 1 base and J by 7 bases, with 12 bases between the two germline ends. The CDR3 DNA is TGTGCCAGCAGCTTGCGGGGGGGCCGGAATTCACCCCTCCACTTT. It is translated as CASSLRGGRNSPLHF.

This chain links TRBV5-1 with TRBJ2-3; the D is unclear. The germline V gene encodes CDR1 SGHRS and CDR2 YFSETQ. V lost 0 bases to trimming and J lost 4 bases, with 9 bases between them. The CDR3 has 14 residues. CDR3 bases: TGCGCCAGCAGCTTGGACCCCGGGTCAGATACGCAGTATTTT. The encoded protein is CASSLDPGSDTQYF.

The gene calls are TRBV19 and TRBJ1-2; TRBD1 matches 9 bases. The V gene's germline CDR1 is LNHDA and CDR2 SQIVND (reference sequence). This CDR3 spans 13 amino acids. Trimming took 5 bases from V and 7 from J; bases not matched to a gene: 5. The CDR3, as DNA: TGTGCCAGTAGTGAACAGGGGGCGCGTGGCTACACCTTC. This gives the protein CASSEQGARGYTF.

The chain carries TRBV25-1 and TRBJ2-2; possibly TRBD1 for D (6 bases). The CDR3 runs 15 residues. V lost 6 bases to trimming and J lost 4 bases, with 15 bases between them. Germline assignment: CDR1 MGHDK and CDR2 SYGVNS. Here the CDR3 reads CASRGPGAGTGELFF. The DNA of the CDR3 is TGTGCCAGCAGGGGCCCAGGGGCCGGCACCGGGGAGCTGTTTTTT.

At least ten counts were recorded for this clone. The V gene is TRBV6-1, the J gene TRBJ2-7; 8 bases line up with TRBD1. From germline, CDR1 is MNHNS and CDR2 SASEGT. V dropped 3 bases and J dropped 7; count of bases not matched to a gene: 11. CDR3 length equals 15 residues. CDR3 DNA sequence: TGTGCCAGCAGTGACGGGACAGGACCATCCGTGGAGCAGTACTTC. Its protein is CASSDGTGPSVEQYF.

The chain couples TRBV4-1 to TRBJ2-7; D might be TRBD2 (6 bases). Trimming left V 4 bases short and J 2 bases short, with 9 bases between. Germline loops: CDR1 MGHRA, CDR2 YSYEKL. CDR3 size: 13 residues. CDR3 protein: CASSRGTAYEQYF. The CDR3 DNA sequence: TGCGCCAGCAGCCGGGGGACTGCCTACGAGCAGTACTTC.

J is TRBJ1-1 and V is TRBV5-1; D unclear. The CDR3 covers 13 residues. Trimming took 0 bases from V and 3 from J, leaving 6 bases between them. Germline lookup yields CDR1 SGHRS and CDR2 YFSETQ. CDR3: CASSLGADTEAFF. The CDR3 DNA is TGCGCCAGCAGCTTGGGCGCCGACACTGAAGCTTTCTTT.